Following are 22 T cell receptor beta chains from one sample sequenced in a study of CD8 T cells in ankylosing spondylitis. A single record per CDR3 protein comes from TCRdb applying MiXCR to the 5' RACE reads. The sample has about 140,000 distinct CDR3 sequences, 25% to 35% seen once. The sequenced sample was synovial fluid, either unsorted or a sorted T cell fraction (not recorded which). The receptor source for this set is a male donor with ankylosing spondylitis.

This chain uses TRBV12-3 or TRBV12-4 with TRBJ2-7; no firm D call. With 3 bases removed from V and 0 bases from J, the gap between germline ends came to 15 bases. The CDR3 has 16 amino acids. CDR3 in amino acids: CASSFRTSLRSYEQYF. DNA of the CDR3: TGTGCCAGCAGTTTTAGGACCTCTTTACGCTCCTACGAGCAGTACTTC.

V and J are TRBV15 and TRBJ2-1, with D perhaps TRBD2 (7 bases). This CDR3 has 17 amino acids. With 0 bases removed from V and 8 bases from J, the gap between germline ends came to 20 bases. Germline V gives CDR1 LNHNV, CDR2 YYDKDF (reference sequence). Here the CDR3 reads CATSRDWSTRGRDEQFF. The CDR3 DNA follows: TGTGCCACCAGCAGAGATTGGTCGACTAGGGGGAGGGATGAGCAGTTCTTC.

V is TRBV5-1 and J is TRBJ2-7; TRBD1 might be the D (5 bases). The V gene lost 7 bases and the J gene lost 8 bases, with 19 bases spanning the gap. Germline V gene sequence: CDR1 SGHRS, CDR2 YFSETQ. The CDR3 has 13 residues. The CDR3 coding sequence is TGCGCCAGCTCAGAGCGTGAAAGGGGCAAGCAGTACTTC. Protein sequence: CASSERERGKQYF.

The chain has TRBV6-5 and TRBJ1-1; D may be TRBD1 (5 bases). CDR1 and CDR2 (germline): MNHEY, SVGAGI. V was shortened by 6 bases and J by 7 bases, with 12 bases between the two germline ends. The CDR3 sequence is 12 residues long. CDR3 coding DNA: TGTGCCAGCAGCACCCGGGACGGTGAAGCTTTCTTT. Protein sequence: CASSTRDGEAFF.

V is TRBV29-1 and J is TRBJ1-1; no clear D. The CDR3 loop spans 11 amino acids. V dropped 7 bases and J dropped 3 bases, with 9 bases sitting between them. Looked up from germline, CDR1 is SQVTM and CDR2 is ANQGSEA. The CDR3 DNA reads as TGCAGCGCCCGGTCGTACACTGAAGCTTTCTTT. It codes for CSARSYTEAFF. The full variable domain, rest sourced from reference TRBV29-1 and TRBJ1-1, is SAVISQKPSRDICQRGTSLTIQCQVDSQVTMMFWYRQQPGQSLTLIATANQGSEATYESGFVIDKFPISRPNLTFSTLTVSNMSPEDSSIYLCSARSYTEAFFGQGTRLTVV.

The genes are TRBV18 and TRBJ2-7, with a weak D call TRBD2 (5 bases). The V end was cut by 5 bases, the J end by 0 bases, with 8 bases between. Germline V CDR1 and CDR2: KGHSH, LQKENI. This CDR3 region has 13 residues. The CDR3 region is CASSAGPSYEQYF. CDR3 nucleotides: TGTGCCAGCTCAGCGGGTCCCTCCTACGAGCAGTACTTC.

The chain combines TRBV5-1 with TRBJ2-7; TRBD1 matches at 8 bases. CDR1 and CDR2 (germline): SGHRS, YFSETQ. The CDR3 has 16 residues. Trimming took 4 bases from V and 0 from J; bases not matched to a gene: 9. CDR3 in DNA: TGCGCCAGCAGCCGAATTTCCGGGACAGGCTCCTACGAGCAGTACTTC. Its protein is CASSRISGTGSYEQYF.

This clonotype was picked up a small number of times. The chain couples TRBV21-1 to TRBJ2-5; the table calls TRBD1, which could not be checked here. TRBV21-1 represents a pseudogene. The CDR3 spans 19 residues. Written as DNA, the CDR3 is TGTGCCGGCGGTAGAGGAGGAAGTATGGACAGCACAACCCAAGAGACCCAGTACTTC. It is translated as CAGGRGGSMDSTTQETQYF.

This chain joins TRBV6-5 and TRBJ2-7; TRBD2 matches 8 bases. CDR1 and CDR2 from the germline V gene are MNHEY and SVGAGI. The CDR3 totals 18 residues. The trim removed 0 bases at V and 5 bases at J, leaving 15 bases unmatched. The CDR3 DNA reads TGTGCCAGCAGTTACTCGAAAGGCTCTCTAGCGGGTGGCCACGAGCAGTACTTC. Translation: CASSYSKGSLAGGHEQYF.

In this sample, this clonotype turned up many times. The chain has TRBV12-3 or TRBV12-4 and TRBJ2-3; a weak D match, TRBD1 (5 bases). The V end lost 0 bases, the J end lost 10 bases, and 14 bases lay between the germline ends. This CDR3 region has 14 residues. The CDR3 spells CASSLANKQASQYF. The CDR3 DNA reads TGTGCCAGCAGTTTAGCTAACAAACAGGCCTCGCAGTATTTT.

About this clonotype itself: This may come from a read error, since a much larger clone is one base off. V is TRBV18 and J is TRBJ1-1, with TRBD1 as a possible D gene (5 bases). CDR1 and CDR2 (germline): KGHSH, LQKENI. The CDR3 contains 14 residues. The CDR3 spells CASSPYPGTGEALF. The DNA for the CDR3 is TGTGCCAGCTCACCCTACCCCGGGACGGGTGAAGCTCTCTTT.

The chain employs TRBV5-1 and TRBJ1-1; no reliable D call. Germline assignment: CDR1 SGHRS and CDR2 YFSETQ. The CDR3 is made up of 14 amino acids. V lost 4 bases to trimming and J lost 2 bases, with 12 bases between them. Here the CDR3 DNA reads TGCGCCAGCAGCCCACTGGGCGGAAACACTGAAGCTTTCTTT. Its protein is CASSPLGGNTEAFF.

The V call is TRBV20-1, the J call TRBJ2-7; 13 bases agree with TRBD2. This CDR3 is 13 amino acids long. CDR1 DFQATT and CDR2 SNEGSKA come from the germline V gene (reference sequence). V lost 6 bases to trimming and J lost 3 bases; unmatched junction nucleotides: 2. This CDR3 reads CSAGTSGIYEQYF. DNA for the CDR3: TGCAGTGCCGGGACTAGCGGGATCTACGAGCAGTACTTC.

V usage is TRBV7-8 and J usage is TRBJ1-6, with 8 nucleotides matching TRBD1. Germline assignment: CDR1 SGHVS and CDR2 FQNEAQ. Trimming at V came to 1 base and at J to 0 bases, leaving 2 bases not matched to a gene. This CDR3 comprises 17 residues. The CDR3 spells CASSLGQGSSYNSPLHF. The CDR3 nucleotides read TGTGCCAGCAGCTTAGGACAGGGGAGCTCCTATAATTCACCCCTCCACTTT.

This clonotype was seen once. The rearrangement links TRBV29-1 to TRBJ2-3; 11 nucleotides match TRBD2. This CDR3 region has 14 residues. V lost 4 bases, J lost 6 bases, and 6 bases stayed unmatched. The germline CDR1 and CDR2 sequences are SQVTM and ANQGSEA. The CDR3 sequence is CSVVTSGRGDTQYF. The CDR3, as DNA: TGCAGCGTTGTTACTAGCGGGAGAGGCGATACGCAGTATTTT.

CDR3 DNA sequence: TGTGCCAGCGCCCGCGGGGCAGATCAGCCCCAGCATTTT. As protein: CASARGADQPQHF. The chain uses TRBV6-6 and TRBJ1-5, with D perhaps matching TRBD1 (5 bases). This CDR3 region has 13 residues. Per germline, CDR1 MNHNY and CDR2 SVGAGI (reference sequence). Trimming pared 8 bases from V and 5 bases from J, leaving 13 bases between.

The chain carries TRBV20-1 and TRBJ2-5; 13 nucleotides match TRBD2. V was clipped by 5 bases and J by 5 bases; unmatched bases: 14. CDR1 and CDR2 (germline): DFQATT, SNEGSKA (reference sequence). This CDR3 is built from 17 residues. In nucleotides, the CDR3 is TGCAGTGCTTCTCTTGGGACTAGCGGGGCCGGGGCGGAGACCCAGTACTTC. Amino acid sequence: CSASLGTSGAGAETQYF.

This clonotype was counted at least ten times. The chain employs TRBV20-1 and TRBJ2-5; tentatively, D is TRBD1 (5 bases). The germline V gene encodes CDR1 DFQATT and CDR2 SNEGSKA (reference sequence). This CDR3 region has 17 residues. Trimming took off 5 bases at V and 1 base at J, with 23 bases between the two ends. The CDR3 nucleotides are TGCAGTGCTTATATCGCTGAAGACAGAACATCCCAAGAGACCCAGTACTTC. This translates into CSAYIAEDRTSQETQYF.

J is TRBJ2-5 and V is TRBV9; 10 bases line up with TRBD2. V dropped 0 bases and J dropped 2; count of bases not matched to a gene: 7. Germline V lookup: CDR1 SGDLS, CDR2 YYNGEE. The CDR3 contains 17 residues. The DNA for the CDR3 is TGTGCCAGCAGCGTAGGACGAAGCGGGGGGGTGCAAGAGACCCAGTACTTC. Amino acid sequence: CASSVGRSGGVQETQYF.

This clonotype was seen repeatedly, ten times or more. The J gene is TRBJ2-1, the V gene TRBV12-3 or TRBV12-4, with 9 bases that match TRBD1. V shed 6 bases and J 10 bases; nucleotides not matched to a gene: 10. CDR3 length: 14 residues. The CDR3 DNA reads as TGTGCCAGCAGCAGTCCCGGGACAGGGCACGAGCAGTTCTTC. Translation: CASSSPGTGHEQFF.

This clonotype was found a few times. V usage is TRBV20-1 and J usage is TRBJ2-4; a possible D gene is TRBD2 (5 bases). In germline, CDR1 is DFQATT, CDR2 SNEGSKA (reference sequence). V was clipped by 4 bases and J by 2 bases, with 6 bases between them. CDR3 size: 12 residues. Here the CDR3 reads CSATGTKNIQYF. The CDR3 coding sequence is TGCAGTGCTACCGGGACCAAAAACATTCAGTACTTC.

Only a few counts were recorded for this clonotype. The CDR3 DNA reads as TGTGCCAGCAGTCCGGTGGGCGGCAAAAACATTCAGTACTTC. It yields the protein CASSPVGGKNIQYF. The chain is built from TRBV12-3 or TRBV12-4 and TRBJ2-4; D call uncertain. The V end was cut by 5 bases, the J end by 3 bases, with 11 bases between. CDR3 length: 14 residues.